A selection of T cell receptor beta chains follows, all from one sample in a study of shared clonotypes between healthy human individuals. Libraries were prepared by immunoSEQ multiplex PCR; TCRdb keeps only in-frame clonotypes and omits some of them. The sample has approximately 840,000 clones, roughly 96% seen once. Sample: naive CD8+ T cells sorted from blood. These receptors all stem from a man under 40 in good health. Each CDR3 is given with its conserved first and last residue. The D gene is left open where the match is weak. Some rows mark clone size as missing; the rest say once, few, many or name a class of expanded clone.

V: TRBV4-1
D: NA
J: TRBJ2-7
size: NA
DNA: TGCGCCAGCAGCCAAGTAACCCTACCCGGGTGGCAGTACTTC
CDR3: CASSQVTLPGWQYF

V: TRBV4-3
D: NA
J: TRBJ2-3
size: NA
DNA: TGCGCCAGCAGCCAAGATCCCCTAGCGGAGGGGGGTAGCACAGATACGCAGTATTTT
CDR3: CASSQDPLAEGGSTDTQYF

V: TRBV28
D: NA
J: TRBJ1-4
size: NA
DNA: TGTGCCAGCAGTTCTCGGACATTGGGTTCCACTAATGAAAAACTGTTTTTT
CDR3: CASSSRTLGSTNEKLFF

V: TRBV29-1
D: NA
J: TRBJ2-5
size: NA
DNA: TGCAGCGGGGCTACCGGGACCTCGGCCCAGTACTTC
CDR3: CSGATGTSAQYF

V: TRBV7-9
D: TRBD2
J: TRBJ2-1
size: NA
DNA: TGTGCCAGCAGCTTTCCTCTAGCGGGAGAGGGGAACTACAATGAGCAGTTCTTC
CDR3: CASSFPLAGEGNYNEQFF

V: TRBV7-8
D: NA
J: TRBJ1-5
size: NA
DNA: TGTGCCAGCAGCCCATCGGGTGGGACTGGCCAGCCCCAGCATTTT
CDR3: CASSPSGGTGQPQHF

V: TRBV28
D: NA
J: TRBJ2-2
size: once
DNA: TGTGCCAGCACCCTGACAGGAGGAACCGGGGAGCTGTTTTTT
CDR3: CASTLTGGTGELFF

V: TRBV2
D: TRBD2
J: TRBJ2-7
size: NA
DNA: TGTGCCAGCACAGGGACTAGCGGGATGGGCGAGCAGTACTTC
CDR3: CASTGTSGMGEQYF

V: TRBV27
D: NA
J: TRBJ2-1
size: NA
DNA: TGTGCCAGCAGTTTATCGATAAGGGGCAATGAGCAGTTCTTC
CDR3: CASSLSIRGNEQFF

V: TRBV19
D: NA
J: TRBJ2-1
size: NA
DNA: TGTGCCAGTAAAAATAGGGACTCCTACAATGAGCAGTTCTTC
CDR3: CASKNRDSYNEQFF

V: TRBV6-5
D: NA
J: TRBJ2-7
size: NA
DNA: TGTGCCAGCAGTCCTGGTGACACTCCTTACGAGCAGTACTTC
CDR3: CASSPGDTPYEQYF

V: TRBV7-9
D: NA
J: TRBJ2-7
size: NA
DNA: TGTGCCAGCAGCGTCATTGGGGGCTACGAGCAGTACTTC
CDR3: CASSVIGGYEQYF

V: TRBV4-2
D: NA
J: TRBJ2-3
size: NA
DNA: TGTGCCAGCAGCCAATTTTACACAGATACGCAGTATTTT
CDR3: CASSQFYTDTQYF

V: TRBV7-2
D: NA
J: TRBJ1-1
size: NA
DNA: TGTGCCAGCAGCCCTGGACCCAGGAGTGAAGCTTTCTTT
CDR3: CASSPGPRSEAFF

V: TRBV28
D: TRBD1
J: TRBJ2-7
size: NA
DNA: TGTGCCAGCACCTCTCTACAGGGGACCTACGAGCAGTACTTC
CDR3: CASTSLQGTYEQYF

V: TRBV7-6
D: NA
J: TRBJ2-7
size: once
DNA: TGTGCCAGCAGCTTCTACAGGGAGGCCGCTTTAGAGCAGTACTTC
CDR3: CASSFYREAALEQYF

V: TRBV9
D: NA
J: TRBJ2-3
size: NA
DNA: TGTGCCAGCAGCTCTCAGGGTGAAACAGATACGCAGTATTTT
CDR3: CASSSQGETDTQYF

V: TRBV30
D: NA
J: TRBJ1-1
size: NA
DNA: TGTGCCTGGAGTCCCGGAGCTGAAGCTTTCTTT
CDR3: CAWSPGAEAFF

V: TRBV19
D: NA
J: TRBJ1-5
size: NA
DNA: TGTGCCAGTAGTATGAGGACAGCCTCACCTATCCGGGGCAATCAGCCCCAGCATTTT
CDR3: CASSMRTASPIRGNQPQHF

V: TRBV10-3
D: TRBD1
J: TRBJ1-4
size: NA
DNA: TGTGCCATCAGTGTCCTTGGACAGGGGGGTCGGAATGAAAAACTGTTTTTT
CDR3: CAISVLGQGGRNEKLFF

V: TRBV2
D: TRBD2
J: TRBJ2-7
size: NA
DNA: TGTGCCAGCAGTGTCAGGACTAGCGGGATAACAATCTCCTACGAGCAGTACTTC
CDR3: CASSVRTSGITISYEQYF

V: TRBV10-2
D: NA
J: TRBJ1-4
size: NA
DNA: TGCGCCAGCAGTGAGAGGCAGGGGCTGAATGAAAAACTGTTTTTT
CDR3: CASSERQGLNEKLFF

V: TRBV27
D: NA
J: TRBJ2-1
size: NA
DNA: TGTGCCAGCAGTTTATTCAGGACCTACAATGAGCAGTTCTTC
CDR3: CASSLFRTYNEQFF

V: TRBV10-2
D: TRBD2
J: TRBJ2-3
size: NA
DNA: TGCGCCAGCAGTGACGGAGCGGGAGCCACAGATACGCAGTATTTT
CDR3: CASSDGAGATDTQYF

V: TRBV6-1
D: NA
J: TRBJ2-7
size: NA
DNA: TGTGCCAGCATGTCCCAGGCGGGCTACGAGCAGTACTTC
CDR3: CASMSQAGYEQYF

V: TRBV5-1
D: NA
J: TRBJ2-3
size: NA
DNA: TGCGCCAGCACCTTGAGGGGGGTTAGCACAGATACGCAGTATTTT
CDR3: CASTLRGVSTDTQYF

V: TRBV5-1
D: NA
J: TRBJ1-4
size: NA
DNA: TGCGCCAGCAGGACAGAAAATGAAAAACTGTTTTTT
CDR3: CASRTENEKLFF

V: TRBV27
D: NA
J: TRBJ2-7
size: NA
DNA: TGTGCCAGCAGTTTATCGGCGGCGCCGGGCTACGAGCAGTACTTC
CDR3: CASSLSAAPGYEQYF

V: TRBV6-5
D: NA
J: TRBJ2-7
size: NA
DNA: TGTGCCAGCAGTTACGGGGGGACCTCCTACGAGCAGTACTTC
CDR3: CASSYGGTSYEQYF

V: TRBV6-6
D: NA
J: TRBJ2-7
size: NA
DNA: TGTGCCAGCAGTTACTTGGTTTTGGGAGGTGAGCAGTACTTC
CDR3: CASSYLVLGGEQYF

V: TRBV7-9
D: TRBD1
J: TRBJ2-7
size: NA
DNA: TGTGCCAGCAGCTCTCAACAGGGGCCTCGGGAGCAGTACTTC
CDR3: CASSSQQGPREQYF

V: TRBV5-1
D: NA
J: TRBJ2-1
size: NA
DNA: TGCGCCAGCAGCTCCCGTCAGGTCGTAGATTACAATGAGCAGTTCTTC
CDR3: CASSSRQVVDYNEQFF

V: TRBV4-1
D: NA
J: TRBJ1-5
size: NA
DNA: TGCGCCAGCAGCCAAGACCCAGGCTATAGCAATCAGCCCCAGCATTTT
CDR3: CASSQDPGYSNQPQHF

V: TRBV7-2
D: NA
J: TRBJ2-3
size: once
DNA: TGTGCCAGCAGCTTAGGGGTCCAAACGGGGGATACGCAGTATTTT
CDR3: CASSLGVQTGDTQYF

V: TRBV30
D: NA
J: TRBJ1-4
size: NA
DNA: TGTGCCTGGAGTGTAGGAACCCAGGGTAATGAAAAACTGTTTTTT
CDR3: CAWSVGTQGNEKLFF

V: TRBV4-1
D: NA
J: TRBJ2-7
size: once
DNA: TGCGCCAGCAGCCAAGATCCAGACGAGCAGTACTTC
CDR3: CASSQDPDEQYF

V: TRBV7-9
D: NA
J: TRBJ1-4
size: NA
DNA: TGTGCCAGCAGCAAAGTTTATGAAAAACTGTTTTTT
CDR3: CASSKVYEKLFF

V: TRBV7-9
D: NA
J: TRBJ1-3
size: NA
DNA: TGTGCCAGCAGCTTAGGCGGACGCAGGACGGGAAACACCATATATTTT
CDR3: CASSLGGRRTGNTIYF

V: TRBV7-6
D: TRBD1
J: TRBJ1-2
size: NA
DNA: TGTGCCAGCAGCTCGCCGGACAGGGCTTATGGCTACACCTTC
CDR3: CASSSPDRAYGYTF